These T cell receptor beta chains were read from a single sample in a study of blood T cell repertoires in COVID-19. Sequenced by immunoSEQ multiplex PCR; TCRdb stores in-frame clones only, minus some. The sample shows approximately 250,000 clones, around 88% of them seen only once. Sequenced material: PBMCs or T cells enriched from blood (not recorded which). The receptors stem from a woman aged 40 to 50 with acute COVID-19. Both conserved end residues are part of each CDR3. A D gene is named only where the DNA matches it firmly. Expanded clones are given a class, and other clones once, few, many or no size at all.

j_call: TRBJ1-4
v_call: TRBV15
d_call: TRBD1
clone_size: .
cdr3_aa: CATSRQGAGEKLFF
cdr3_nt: TGTGCCACCAGCAGACAGGGGGCGGGTGAAAAACTGTTTTTT

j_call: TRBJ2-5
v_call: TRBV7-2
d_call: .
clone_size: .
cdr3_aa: CASSSPQGPKTQYF
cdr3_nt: TGTGCCAGCAGCTCACCCCAGGGTCCGAAGACCCAGTACTTC

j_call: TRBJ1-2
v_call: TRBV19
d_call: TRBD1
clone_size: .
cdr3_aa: CASSRTGGVSGYTF
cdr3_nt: TGTGCCAGTAGCCGGACAGGGGGCGTGAGTGGCTACACCTTC

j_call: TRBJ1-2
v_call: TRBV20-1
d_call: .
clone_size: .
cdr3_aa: CSATGAIRSHF
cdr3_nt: TGCAGTGCTACAGGGGCTATAAGGTCCCACTTC

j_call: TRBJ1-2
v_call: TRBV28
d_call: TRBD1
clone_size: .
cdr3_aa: CASSLAGGNYGYTF
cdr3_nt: TGTGCCAGCAGTTTAGCAGGGGGGAACTATGGCTACACCTTC

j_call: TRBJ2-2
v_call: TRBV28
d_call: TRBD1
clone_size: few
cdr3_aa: CASSFFNLGTGANTGELFF
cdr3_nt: TGTGCCAGCAGTTTTTTCAATTTGGGGACAGGGGCAAACACCGGGGAGCTGTTTTTT

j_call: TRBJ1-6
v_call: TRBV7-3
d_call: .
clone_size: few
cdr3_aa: CASSRTGNPYNSPLHF
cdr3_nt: TGTGCCAGCAGCCGCACAGGGAACCCTTATAATTCACCCCTCCACTTT

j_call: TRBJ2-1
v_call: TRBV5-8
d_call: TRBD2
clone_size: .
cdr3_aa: CASSFYGLAGNNEQFF
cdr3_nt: TGTGCCAGCAGCTTCTACGGACTAGCGGGGAACAATGAGCAGTTCTTC

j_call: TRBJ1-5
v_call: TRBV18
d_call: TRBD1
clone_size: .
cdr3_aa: CASSATGGVNQPQHF
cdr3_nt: TGTGCCAGCTCAGCGACAGGGGGTGTCAATCAGCCCCAGCATTTT

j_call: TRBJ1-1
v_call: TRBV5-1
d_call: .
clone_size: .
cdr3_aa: CASYRRGGDTEAFF
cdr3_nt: TGCGCCAGTTACCGACGGGGAGGCGACACTGAAGCTTTCTTT

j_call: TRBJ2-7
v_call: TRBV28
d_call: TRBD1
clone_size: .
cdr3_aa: CASSRVDRAGEQYF
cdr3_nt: TGTGCCAGCAGCCGAGTGGACAGGGCGGGCGAGCAGTACTTC

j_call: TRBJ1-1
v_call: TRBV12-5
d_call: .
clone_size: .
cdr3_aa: CASGQTGFTEAFF
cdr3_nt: TGTGCTAGTGGCCAAACAGGGTTCACTGAAGCTTTCTTT

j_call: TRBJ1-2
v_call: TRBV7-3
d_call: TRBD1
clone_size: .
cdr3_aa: CASSLTPGGAYGYTF
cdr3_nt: TGTGCCAGCAGCTTAACGCCAGGGGGCGCCTATGGCTACACCTTC

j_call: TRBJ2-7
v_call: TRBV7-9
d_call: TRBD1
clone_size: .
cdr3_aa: CASRELNRGPDEQYF
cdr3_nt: TGTGCCAGCCGAGAATTAAACAGGGGTCCCGACGAGCAGTACTTC

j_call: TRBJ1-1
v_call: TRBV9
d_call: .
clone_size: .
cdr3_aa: CASSVGPGRPGDTEAFF
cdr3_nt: TGTGCCAGCAGCGTAGGGCCCGGGCGGCCCGGGGACACTGAAGCTTTCTTT

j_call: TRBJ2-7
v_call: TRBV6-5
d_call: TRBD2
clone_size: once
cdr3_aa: CASRKREFEDEQYF
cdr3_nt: TGTGCCAGCAGAAAGCGGGAGTTCGAGGACGAGCAGTACTTC

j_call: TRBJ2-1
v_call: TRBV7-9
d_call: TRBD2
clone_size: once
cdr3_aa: CASSLLAGVDNEQFF
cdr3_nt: TGTGCCAGCAGCTTACTAGCGGGAGTGGACAATGAGCAGTTCTTC

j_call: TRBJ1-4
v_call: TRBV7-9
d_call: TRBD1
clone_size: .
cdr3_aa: CASSLGQGANEKLFF
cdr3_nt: TGTGCCAGCAGCTTAGGACAGGGGGCAAATGAAAAACTGTTTTTT

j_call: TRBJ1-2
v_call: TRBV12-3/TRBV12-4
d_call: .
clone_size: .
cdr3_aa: CASSGDTFYGYTF
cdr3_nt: TGTGCCAGCAGTGGGGACACCTTCTATGGCTACACCTTC

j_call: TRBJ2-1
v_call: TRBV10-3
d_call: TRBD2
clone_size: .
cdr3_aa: CAISEFSGRTPYNEQFF
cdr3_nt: TGTGCCATCAGTGAATTTAGCGGGCGAACCCCCTACAATGAGCAGTTCTTC

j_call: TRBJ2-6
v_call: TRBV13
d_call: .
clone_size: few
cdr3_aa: CASSPLAPISSGANVLTF
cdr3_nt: TGTGCCAGCAGCCCCCTCGCGCCCATTAGCTCTGGGGCCAACGTCCTGACTTTC

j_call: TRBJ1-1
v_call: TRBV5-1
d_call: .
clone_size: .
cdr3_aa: CASSLGQVNTEAFF
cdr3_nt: TGCGCCAGCAGCTTGGGGCAGGTGAACACTGAAGCTTTCTTT

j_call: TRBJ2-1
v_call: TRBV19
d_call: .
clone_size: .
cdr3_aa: CASSPTRSRTFEQFF
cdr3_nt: TGTGCCAGTAGTCCTACCAGATCCCGGACATTTGAGCAGTTCTTC

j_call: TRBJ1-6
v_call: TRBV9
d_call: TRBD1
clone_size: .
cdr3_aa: CASSVKGQGLGDNSPLHF
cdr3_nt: TGTGCCAGCAGCGTAAAGGGACAGGGTCTAGGGGATAATTCACCCCTCCACTTT

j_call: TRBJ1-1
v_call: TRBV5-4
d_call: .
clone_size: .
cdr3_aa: CASSESNTEAFF
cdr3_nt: TGTGCCAGCAGCGAGTCCAACACTGAAGCTTTCTTT

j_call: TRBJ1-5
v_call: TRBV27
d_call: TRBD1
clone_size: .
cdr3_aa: CASSFQGAMQPQHF
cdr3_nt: TGTGCCAGCAGTTTTCAGGGGGCGATGCAGCCCCAGCATTTT

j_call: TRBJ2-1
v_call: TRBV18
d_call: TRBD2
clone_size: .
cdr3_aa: CASSTRLAEAYNEQFF
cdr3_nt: TGTGCCAGCTCAACTCGACTAGCGGAAGCCTACAATGAGCAGTTCTTC

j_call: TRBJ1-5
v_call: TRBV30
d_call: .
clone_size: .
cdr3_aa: CAYQGSGNQPQHF
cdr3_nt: TGTGCCTACCAGGGGTCGGGAAATCAGCCCCAGCATTTT

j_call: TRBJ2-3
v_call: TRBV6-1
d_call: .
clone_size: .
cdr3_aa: CASSDGSYTDTQYF
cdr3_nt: TGTGCCAGCAGTGACGGGTCCTACACAGATACGCAGTATTTT

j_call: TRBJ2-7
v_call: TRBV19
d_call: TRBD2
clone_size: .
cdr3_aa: CASSFAGEIYEQYF
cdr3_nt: TGTGCCAGTAGTTTCGCGGGGGAGATCTACGAGCAGTACTTC

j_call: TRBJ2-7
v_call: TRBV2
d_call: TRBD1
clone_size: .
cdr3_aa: CASRTGGEQYF
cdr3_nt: TGTGCCAGCAGAACAGGGGGCGAGCAGTACTTC

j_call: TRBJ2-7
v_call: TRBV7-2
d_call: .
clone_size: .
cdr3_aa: CASSWDLTSYEQYF
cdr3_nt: TGTGCCAGCAGCTGGGACTTGACTTCCTACGAGCAGTACTTC

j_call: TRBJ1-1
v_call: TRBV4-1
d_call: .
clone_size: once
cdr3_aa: CASSQDSDRLGTEAFF
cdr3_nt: TGCGCCAGCAGCCAAGATTCGGACAGACTGGGCACTGAAGCTTTCTTT

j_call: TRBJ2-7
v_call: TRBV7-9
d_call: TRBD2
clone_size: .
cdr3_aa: CASSLGAGAGYEQYF
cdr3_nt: TGTGCCAGCAGCTTAGGAGCGGGAGCCGGATACGAGCAGTACTTC

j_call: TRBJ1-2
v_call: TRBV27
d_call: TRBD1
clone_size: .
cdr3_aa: CASSLFRGTGYTF
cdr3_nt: TGTGCCAGCAGTTTATTCAGGGGGACCGGCTACACCTTC

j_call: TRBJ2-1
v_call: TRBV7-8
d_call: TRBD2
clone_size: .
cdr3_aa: CASSLGPSGSLNEQFF
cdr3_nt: TGTGCCAGCAGCTTAGGACCTAGCGGGAGCCTCAATGAGCAGTTCTTC

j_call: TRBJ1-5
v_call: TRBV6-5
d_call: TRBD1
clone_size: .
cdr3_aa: CASSRRQGRNQPQHF
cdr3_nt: TGTGCCAGCAGCCGTCGACAGGGGCGTAATCAGCCCCAGCATTTT

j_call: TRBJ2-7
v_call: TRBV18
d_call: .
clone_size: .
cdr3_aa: CASSMAGDYYEQYF
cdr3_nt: TGTGCCAGCTCAATGGCAGGGGATTATTACGAGCAGTACTTC

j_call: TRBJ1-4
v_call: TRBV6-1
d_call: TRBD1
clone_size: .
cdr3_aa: CASSEVGQGGEKLFF
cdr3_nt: TGTGCCAGCAGTGAAGTAGGACAGGGGGGTGAAAAACTGTTTTTT

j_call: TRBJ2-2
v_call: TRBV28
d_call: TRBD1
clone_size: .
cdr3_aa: CASSSLGQGRYGELFF
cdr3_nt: TGTGCCAGCAGTTCCCTGGGACAGGGCAGGTACGGGGAGCTGTTTTTT

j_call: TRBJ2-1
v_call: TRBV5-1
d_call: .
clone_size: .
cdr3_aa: CASSLPGGGSYNEQFF
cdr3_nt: TGCGCCAGCAGCTTACCCGGCGGAGGCTCCTACAATGAGCAGTTCTTC

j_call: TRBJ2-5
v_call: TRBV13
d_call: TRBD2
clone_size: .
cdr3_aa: CASSSGLAEPQETQYF
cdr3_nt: TGTGCCAGCAGCTCCGGACTAGCGGAGCCGCAAGAGACCCAGTACTTC

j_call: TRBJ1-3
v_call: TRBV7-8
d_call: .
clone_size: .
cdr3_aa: CASSFTQGGSGNTIYF
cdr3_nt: TGTGCCAGCAGCTTCACCCAGGGTGGTTCTGGAAACACCATATATTTT